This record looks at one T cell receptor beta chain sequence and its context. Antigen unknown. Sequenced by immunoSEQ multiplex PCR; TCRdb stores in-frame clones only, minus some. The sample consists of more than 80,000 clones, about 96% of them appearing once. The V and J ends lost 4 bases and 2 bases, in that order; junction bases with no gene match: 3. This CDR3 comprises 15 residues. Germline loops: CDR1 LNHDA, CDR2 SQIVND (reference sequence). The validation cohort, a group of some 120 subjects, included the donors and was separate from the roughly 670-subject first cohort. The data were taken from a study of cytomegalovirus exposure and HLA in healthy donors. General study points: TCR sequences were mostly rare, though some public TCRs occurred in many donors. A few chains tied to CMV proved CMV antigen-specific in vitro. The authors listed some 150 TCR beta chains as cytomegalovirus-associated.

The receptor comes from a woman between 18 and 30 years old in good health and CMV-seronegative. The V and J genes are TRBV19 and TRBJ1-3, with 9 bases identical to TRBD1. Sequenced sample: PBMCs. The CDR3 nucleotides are TGTGCCAGTAGTAAGGGACAGGGAGCTGGAAACACCATATATTTT. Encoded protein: CASSKGQGAGNTIYF.